A single sample is the source of the 10 T cell receptor beta chains below, sequenced in a study of blood T cell repertoires in COVID-19. TCRdb's table, derived via immunoSEQ multiplex PCR, lists solely in-frame clones and lacks some. The sample yields 310,000 or so clones, around 90% seen once. The sequencing sample was made of peripheral blood. Source of these receptors: a man younger than 30 who had recovered from COVID-19.

V usage is TRBV24-1 and J usage is TRBJ2-2; D unresolved. Germline V gene data show CDR1 as KGHDR and CDR2 as SFDVKD. V lost 5 bases and J 4 bases, leaving 7 bases between the germline ends. The CDR3 contains 13 residues. The CDR3 DNA follows: TGTGCCACCAGTGGGCCAGTCACCGGGGAGCTGTTTTTT. Translation: CATSGPVTGELFF.

The rearrangement joins TRBV7-8 to TRBJ1-1, with a weak D call TRBD1 (5 bases). The CDR3 covers 16 residues. Germline-derived CDR1 and CDR2 are SGHVS and FQNEAQ. V lost 1 base to trimming and J lost 0 bases, with 12 bases between them. In DNA form, the CDR3 reads TGTGCCAGCAGCTTAGACAGTGGACACCTGAACACTGAAGCTTTCTTT. Its protein is CASSLDSGHLNTEAFF. Together with reference TRBV7-8 and TRBJ1-1, the CDR3 gives the full variable domain: GAGVSQSPRYKVAKRGQDVALRCDPISGHVSLFWYQQALGQGPEFLTYFQNEAQLDKSGLPSDRFFAERPEGSVSTLKIQRTQQEDSAVYLCASSLDSGHLNTEAFFGQGTRLTVV.

The chain joins TRBV24-1 to TRBJ1-2; D gene unclear. Trimming cost V 3 bases and J 5 bases, with 6 bases left between them. The CDR3 is made up of 12 amino acids. Per germline, CDR1 KGHDR and CDR2 SFDVKD. The DNA for the CDR3 is TGTGCCACCAGTGATGAGGCTTATGGCTACACCTTC. Protein sequence: CATSDEAYGYTF.

The chain recombines TRBV18 with TRBJ2-1; TRBD1 is a possible D gene (6 bases). CDR1 is KGHSH and CDR2 is LQKENI in the germline V gene. V gave up 0 bases and J gave up 9 bases, with 15 bases separating them. This CDR3 comprises 15 residues. For the CDR3, the DNA is TGTGCCAGCTCACCACCTTCGTCGCGGACAGTTGAGCAGTTCTTC. This translates into CASSPPSSRTVEQFF.

This sequence joins TRBV27 and TRBJ1-1, with D perhaps matching TRBD1 (5 bases). The V gene's germline CDR1 is MNHEY and CDR2 SMNVEV (reference sequence). V lost 5 bases and J lost 10, with 20 bases in between. The CDR3 consists of 14 residues. In DNA form, the CDR3 reads TGTGCCAGCAGTCCCCTCGACTCCCTCCAGGGAGCTTTCTTT. Residues: CASSPLDSLQGAFF.

The V call is TRBV2, the J call TRBJ1-3; 8 bases match TRBD1. Per the germline V gene, CDR1 is SNHLY and CDR2 is FYNNEI. Trimming cost V 1 base and J 0 bases; bases outside gene matches: 5. CDR3 length: 17 amino acids. CDR3 coding DNA: TGTGCCAGCAGTGAAGGTGACAGGGGTGGCTCTGGAAACACCATATATTTT. Protein: CASSEGDRGGSGNTIYF.

This clone was found once. This rearrangement joins TRBV10-3 to TRBJ2-5; 8 bases map to TRBD2. Germline loops: CDR1 ENHRY, CDR2 SYGVKD. After removal of 10 bases from V and 2 bases from J, the junction contained 6 bases not matched to a gene. This CDR3 has 13 residues. CDR3 nucleotides: TGTGCCACCCGGAGCGGGGGACAAGAGACCCAGTACTTC. This translates into CATRSGGQETQYF.

The chain combines TRBV14 with TRBJ2-1, with D hard to call. With 0 bases removed from V and 13 bases from J, the gap between germline ends came to 10 bases. CDR3 length: 12 residues. Germline CDR1 reads SGHDN; CDR2 reads FVKESK. In DNA, the CDR3 is TGTGCCAGCAGCCAAGACCCCGCGGCCCAGTTCTTC. Translated, it gives CASSQDPAAQFF.

The rearrangement joins TRBV4-2 to TRBJ1-3; D unresolved. Looked up from germline, CDR1 is LGHNA and CDR2 is YNFKEQ. Trimming shortened V by 3 bases and J by 2 bases, and 8 bases separated the two germline ends. This CDR3 is 14 amino acids long. The CDR3 sequence: CASSHHDTGNTIYF. As DNA, the CDR3 is TGTGCCAGCAGCCACCACGACACTGGAAACACCATATATTTT.

The chain uses TRBV7-9 and TRBJ2-7; D may be TRBD1 (6 bases). CDR3 length: 13 amino acids. V was cut by 3 bases and J by 5 bases, with 11 bases left in between. In germline, CDR1 is SEHNR, CDR2 FQNEAQ (reference sequence). The DNA for the CDR3 is TGTGCCAGCAGCTTGGAACAGGGCCACGAGCAGTACTTC. It specifies CASSLEQGHEQYF.